The entry below gives a single T cell receptor (beta chain) sequence along with its context. This entry belongs to a study of graft-versus-host responses after intestinal transplantation. The germline CDR1 and CDR2 sequences are LGHNA and YNFKEQ. There are 12 residues in the CDR3. Trimming took 0 bases from V and 5 from J, leaving 5 bases between them. TCRdb's copy holds only in-frame clones and misses some; the assay was immunoSEQ multiplex PCR. This sample has 20,000 to 30,000 clones, with around four fifths found just once. This receptor was taken from a human patient who received an intestinal transplant, so some T cells may come from the graft donor. Here the sequenced sample was PBMCs, taken approximately four weeks after intestinal transplant. The genes are TRBV4-2 and TRBJ2-7; no clear D. The CDR3 reads CASSQESDEQYF. In nucleotides, the CDR3 is TGTGCCAGCAGCCAAGAGAGCGACGAGCAGTACTTC.